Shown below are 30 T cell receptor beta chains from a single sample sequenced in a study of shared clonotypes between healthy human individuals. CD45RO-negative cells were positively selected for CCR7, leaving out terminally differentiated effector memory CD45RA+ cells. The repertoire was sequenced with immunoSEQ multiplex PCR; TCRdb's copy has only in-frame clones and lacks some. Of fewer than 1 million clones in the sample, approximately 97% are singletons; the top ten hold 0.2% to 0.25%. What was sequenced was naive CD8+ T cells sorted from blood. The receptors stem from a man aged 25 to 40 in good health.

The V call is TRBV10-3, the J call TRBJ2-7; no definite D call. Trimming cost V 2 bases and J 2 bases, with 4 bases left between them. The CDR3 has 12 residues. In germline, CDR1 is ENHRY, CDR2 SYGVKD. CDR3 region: CAISEAAYEQYF. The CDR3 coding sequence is TGTGCCATCAGTGAGGCGGCCTACGAGCAGTACTTC.

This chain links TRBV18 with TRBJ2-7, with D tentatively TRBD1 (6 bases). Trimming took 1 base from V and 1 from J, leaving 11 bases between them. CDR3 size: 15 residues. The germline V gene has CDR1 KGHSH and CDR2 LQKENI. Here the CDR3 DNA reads TGTGCCAGCTCACCACGAGGGACACCTTCCTACGAGCAGTACTTC. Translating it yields CASSPRGTPSYEQYF.

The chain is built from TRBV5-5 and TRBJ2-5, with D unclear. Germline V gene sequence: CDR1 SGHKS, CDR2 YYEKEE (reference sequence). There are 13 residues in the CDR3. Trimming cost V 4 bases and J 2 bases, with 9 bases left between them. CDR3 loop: CASSAESQETQYF. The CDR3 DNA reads TGTGCCAGCAGCGCCGAATCTCAAGAGACCCAGTACTTC.

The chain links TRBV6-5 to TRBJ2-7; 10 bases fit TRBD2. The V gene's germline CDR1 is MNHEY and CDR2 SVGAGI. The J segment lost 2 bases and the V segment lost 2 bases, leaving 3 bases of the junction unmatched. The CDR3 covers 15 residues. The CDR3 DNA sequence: TGTGCCAGCAGTTACGGAGCGGGAGGGGCCTACGAGCAGTACTTC. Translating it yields CASSYGAGGAYEQYF.

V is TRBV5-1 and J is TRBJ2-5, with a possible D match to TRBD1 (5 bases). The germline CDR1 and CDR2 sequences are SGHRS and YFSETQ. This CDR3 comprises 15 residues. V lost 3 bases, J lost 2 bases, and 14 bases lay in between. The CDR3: CASSYRPGSQETQYF. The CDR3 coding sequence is TGCGCCAGCAGCTACCGGCCAGGGTCACAAGAGACCCAGTACTTC.

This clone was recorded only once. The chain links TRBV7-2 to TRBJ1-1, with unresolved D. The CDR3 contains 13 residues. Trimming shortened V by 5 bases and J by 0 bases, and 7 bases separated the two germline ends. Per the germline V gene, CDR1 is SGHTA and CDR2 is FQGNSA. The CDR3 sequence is CASSPEMNTEAFF. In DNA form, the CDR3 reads TGTGCCAGCAGCCCCGAGATGAACACTGAAGCTTTCTTT. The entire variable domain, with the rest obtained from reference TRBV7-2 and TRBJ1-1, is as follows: GAGVSQSPSNKVTEKGKDVELRCDPISGHTALYWYRQSLGQGLEFLIYFQGNSAPDKSGLPSDRFSAERTGGSVSTLTIQRTQQEDSAVYLCASSPEMNTEAFFGQGTRLTVV.

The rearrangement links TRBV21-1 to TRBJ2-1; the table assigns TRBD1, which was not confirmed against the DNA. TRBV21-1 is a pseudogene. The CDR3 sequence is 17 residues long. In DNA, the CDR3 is TGTGCCAGCAGCAAAGGTAGAAAGGGGTCCTGCTACAATGAGCAGTTCTTC. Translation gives CASSKGRKGSCYNEQFF.

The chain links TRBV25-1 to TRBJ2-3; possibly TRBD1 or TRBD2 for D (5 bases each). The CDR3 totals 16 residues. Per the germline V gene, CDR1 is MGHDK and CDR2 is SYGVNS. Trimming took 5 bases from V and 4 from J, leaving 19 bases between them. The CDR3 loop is CASSTYLGEYADTQYF. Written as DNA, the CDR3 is TGTGCCAGCAGTACCTATTTGGGGGAGTACGCAGATACGCAGTATTTT.

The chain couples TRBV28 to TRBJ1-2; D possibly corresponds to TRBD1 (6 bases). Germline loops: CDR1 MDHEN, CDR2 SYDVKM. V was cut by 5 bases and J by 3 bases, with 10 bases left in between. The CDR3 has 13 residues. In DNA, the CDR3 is TGTGCCAGCAGTCCAAGGACAGACTATGGCTACACCTTC. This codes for CASSPRTDYGYTF.

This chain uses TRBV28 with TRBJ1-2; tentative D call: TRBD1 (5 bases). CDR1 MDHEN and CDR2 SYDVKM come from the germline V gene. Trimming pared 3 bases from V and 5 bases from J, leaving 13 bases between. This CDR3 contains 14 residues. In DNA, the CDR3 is TGTGCCAGCAGTTTCCGTGGGACGGTTTATGGCTACACCTTC. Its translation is CASSFRGTVYGYTF.

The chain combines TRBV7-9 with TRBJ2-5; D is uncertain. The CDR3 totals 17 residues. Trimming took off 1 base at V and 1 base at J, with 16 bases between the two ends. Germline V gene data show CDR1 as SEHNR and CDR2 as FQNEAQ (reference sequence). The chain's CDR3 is CASSLVASEVPQETQYF. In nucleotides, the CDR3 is TGTGCCAGCAGCTTAGTTGCATCAGAGGTCCCCCAAGAGACCCAGTACTTC.

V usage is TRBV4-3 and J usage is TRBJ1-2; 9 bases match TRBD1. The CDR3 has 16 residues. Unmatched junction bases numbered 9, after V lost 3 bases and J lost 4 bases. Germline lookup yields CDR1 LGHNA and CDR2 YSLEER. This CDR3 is CASSQYLQGAIYGYTF. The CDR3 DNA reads TGCGCCAGCAGCCAGTACCTACAGGGGGCAATCTATGGCTACACCTTC.

CDR3 in DNA: TGTGCCAGCAGCTCCCCCGGACAGCCGCCGGGGGAGCTGTTTTTT. Its protein product is CASSSPGQPPGELFF. This sequence joins TRBV7-9 and TRBJ2-2; the D gene is possibly TRBD1 (6 bases). CDR1 SEHNR and CDR2 FQNEAQ come from the germline V gene (reference sequence). The CDR3 runs to 15 residues. The V end lost 4 bases, the J end lost 8 bases, and 17 bases lay between the germline ends.

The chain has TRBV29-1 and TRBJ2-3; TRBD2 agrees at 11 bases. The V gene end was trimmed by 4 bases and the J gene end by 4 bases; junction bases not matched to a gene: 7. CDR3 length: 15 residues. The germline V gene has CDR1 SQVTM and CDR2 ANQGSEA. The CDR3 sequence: CSVAPTSGNPDTQYF. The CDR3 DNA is TGCAGCGTTGCTCCGACTAGCGGGAATCCAGATACGCAGTATTTT.

CDR3 DNA sequence: TGTGCCAGCAGCTCGTTTGGGACAGGTGCCGATGGCTACACCTTC. Residues: CASSSFGTGADGYTF. This sequence joins TRBV7-2 and TRBJ1-2; 8 bases fit TRBD1. The CDR3 runs to 15 residues. The V and J ends lost 4 bases and 6 bases, in that order; junction bases with no gene match: 10. The V gene's germline CDR1 is SGHTA and CDR2 FQGNSA.

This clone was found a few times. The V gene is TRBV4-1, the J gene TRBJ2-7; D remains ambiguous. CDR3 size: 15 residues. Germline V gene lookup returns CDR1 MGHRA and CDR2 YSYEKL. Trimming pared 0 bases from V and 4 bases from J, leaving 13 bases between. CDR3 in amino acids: CASSQDFSDGYEQYF. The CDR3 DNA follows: TGCGCCAGCAGCCAAGATTTCTCGGACGGGTACGAGCAGTACTTC.

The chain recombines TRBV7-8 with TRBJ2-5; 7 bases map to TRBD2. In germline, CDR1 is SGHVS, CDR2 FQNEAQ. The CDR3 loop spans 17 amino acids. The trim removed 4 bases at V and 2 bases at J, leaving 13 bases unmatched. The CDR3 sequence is CASSSTEAGIRQETQYF. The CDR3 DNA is TGTGCCAGCAGCTCCACTGAAGCGGGAATTAGGCAAGAGACCCAGTACTTC.

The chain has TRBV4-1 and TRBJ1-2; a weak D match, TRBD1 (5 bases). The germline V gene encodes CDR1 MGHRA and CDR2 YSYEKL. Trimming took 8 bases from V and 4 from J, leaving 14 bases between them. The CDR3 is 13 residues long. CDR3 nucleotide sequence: TGCGCCAGCGGGACCCCCCCGGCCTATGGCTACACCTTC. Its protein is CASGTPPAYGYTF.

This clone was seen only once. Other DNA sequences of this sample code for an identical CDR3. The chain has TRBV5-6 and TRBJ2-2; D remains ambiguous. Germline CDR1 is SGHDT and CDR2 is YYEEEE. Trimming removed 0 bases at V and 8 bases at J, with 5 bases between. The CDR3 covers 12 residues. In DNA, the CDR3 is TGTGCCAGCAGCTTGGTGGGAGGGGAGCTGTTTTTT. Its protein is CASSLVGGELFF.

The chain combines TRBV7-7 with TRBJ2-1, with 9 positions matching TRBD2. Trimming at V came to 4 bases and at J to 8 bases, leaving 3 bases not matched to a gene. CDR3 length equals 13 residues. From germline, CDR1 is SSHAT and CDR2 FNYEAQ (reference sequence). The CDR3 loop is CASSSERGDEQFF. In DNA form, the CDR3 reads TGTGCCAGCAGCTCCGAGCGGGGGGATGAGCAGTTCTTC.

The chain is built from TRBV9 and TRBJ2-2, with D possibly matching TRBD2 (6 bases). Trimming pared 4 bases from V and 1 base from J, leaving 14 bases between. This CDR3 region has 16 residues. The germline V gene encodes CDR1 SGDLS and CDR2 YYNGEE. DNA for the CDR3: TGTGCCAGCAGCCCTCGACCGGGACTGAACACCGGGGAGCTGTTTTTT. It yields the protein CASSPRPGLNTGELFF. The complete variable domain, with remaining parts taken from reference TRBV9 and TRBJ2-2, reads DSGVTQTPKHLITATGQRVTLRCSPRSGDLSVYWYQQSLDQGLQFLIQYYNGEERAKGNILERFSAQQFPDLHSELNLSSLELGDSALYFCASSPRPGLNTGELFFGEGSRLTVL.

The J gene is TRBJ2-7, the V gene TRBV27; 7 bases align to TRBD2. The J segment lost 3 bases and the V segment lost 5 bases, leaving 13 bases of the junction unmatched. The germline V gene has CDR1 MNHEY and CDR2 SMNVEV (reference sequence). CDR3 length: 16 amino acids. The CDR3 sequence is CASSRESGTNLYEQYF. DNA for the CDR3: TGTGCCAGCAGTCGAGAGTCCGGGACTAATCTCTACGAGCAGTACTTC.

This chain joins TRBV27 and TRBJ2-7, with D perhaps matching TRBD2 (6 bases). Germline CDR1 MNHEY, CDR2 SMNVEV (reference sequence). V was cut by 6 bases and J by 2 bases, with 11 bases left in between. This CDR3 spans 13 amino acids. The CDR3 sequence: CASRLALPYEQYF. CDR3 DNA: TGTGCCAGCAGGCTAGCGCTTCCCTACGAGCAGTACTTC.

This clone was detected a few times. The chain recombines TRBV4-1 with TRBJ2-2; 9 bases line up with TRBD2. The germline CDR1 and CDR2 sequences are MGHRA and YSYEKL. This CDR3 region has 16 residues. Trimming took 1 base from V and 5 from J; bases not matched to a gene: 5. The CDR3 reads CASSQVASGRTGELFF. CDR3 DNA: TGCGCCAGCAGCCAAGTTGCAAGCGGGAGGACCGGGGAGCTGTTTTTT.

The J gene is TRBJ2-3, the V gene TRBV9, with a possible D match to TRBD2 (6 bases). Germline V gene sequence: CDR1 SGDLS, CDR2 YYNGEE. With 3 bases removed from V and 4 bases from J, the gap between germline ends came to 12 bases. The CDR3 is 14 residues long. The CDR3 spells CASSGFLASDTQYF. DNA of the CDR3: TGTGCCAGCAGCGGGTTTCTAGCGTCAGATACGCAGTATTTT.

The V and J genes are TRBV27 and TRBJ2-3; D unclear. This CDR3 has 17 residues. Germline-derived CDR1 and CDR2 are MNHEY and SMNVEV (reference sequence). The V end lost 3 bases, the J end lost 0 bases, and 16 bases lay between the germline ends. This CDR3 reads CASSFNVGGSSTDTQYF. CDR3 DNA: TGTGCCAGCAGTTTTAATGTTGGCGGATCTAGCACAGATACGCAGTATTTT.

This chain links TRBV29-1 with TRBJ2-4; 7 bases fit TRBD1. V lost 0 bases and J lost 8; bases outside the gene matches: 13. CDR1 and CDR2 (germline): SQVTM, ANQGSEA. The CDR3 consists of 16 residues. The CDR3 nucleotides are TGCAGCGTTGAAGACGGGCTACAGGGGCTCCTGGACATTCAGTACTTC. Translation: CSVEDGLQGLLDIQYF.

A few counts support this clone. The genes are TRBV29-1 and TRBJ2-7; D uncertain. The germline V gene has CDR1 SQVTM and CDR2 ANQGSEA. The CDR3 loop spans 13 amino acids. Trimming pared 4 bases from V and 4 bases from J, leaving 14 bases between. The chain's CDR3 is CSVVDTSSYEQYF. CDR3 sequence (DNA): TGCAGCGTTGTTGACACCTCCAGTTACGAGCAGTACTTC.

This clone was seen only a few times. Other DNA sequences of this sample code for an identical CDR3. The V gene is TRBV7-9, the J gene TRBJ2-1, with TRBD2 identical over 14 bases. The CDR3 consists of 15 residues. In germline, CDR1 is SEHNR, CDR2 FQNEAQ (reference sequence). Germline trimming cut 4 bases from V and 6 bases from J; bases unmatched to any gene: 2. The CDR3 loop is CASSSGTSGGNEQFF. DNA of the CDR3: TGTGCCAGCAGCTCCGGGACTAGCGGGGGCAATGAGCAGTTCTTC.

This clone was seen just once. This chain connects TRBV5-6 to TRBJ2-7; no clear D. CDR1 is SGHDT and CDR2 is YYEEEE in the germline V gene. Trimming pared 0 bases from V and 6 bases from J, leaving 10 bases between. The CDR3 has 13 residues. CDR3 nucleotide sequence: TGTGCCAGCAGCTTGGTTGGGTCAGGCGAGCAGTACTTC. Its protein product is CASSLVGSGEQYF. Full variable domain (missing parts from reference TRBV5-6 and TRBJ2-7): DAGVTQSPTHLIKTRGQQVTLRCSPKSGHDTVSWYQQALGQGPQFIFQYYEEEERQRGNFPDRFSGHQFPNYSSELNVNALLLGDSALYLCASSLVGSGEQYFGPGTRLTVT.